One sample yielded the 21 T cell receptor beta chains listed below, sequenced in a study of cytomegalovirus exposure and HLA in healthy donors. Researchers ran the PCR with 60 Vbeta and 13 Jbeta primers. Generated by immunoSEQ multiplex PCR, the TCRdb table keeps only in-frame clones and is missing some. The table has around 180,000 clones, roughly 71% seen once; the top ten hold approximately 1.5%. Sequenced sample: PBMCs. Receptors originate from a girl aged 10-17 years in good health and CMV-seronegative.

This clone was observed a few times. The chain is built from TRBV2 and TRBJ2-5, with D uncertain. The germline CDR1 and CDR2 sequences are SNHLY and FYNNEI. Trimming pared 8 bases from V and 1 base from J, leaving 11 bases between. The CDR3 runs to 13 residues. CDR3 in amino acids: CASAPPFQETQYF. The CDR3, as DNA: TGTGCCAGCGCGCCCCCCTTCCAAGAGACCCAGTACTTC.

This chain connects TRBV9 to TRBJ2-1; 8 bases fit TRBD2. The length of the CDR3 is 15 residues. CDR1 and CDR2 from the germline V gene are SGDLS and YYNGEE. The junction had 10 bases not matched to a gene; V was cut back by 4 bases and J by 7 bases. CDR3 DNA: TGTGCCAGCAGCCCCCAATCCGGGACTAGGAATGAGCAGTTCTTC. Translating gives CASSPQSGTRNEQFF.

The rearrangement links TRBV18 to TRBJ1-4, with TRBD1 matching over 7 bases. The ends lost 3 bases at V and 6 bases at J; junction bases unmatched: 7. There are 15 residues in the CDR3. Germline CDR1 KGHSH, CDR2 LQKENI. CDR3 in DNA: TGTGCCAGCTCACCTTCCGGGACAGAGGATGAAAAACTGTTTTTT. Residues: CASSPSGTEDEKLFF.

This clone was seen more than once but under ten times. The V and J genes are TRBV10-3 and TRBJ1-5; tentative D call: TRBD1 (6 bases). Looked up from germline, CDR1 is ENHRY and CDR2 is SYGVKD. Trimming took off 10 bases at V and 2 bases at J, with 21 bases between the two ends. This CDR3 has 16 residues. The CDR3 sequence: CASRLGGGSGNQPQHF. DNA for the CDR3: TGTGCCAGCAGGCTTGGCGGGGGCTCTGGCAATCAGCCCCAGCATTTT.

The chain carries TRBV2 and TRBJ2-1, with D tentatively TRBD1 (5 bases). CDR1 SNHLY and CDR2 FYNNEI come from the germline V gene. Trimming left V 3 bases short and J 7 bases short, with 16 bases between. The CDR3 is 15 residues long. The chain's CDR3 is CASSEGPLGLNEQFF. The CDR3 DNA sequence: TGTGCCAGCAGTGAGGGCCCTTTGGGGCTTAATGAGCAGTTCTTC.

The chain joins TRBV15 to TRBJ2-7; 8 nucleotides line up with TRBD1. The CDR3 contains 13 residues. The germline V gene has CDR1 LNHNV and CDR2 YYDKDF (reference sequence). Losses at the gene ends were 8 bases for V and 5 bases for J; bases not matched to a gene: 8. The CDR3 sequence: CATATGDGDEQYF. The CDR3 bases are TGTGCCACCGCGACAGGGGATGGCGACGAGCAGTACTTC.

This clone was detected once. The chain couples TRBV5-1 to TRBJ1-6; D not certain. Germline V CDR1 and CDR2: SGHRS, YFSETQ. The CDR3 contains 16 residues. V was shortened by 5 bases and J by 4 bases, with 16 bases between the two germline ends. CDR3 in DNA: TGCGCCAGCAGTAGGGAGGGCCTGTCTTATAATTCACCCCTCCACTTT. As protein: CASSREGLSYNSPLHF.

CDR3 protein: CASSSRDEQYF. The CDR3 DNA reads as TGTGCCAGCAGCTCCCGGGACGAGCAGTACTTC. This chain connects TRBV5-4 to TRBJ2-7; D is ambiguous. The CDR3 contains 11 residues. V was shortened by 3 bases and J by 5 bases, with 6 bases between the two germline ends. CDR1 is SGHNT, CDR2 YYREEE, per germline (reference sequence).

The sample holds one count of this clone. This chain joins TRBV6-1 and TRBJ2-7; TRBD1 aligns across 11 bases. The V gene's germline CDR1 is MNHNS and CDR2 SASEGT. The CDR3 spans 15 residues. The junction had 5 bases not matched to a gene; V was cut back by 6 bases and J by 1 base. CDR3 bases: TGTGCCAGCAGCTTCGGACAGGGGGCTTCCTACGAGCAGTACTTC. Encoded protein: CASSFGQGASYEQYF.

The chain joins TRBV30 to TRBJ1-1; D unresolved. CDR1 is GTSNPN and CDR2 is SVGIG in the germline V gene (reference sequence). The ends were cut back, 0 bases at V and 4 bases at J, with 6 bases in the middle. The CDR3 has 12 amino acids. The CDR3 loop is CAWSVSSTEAFF. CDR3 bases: TGTGCCTGGAGTGTGAGTTCCACTGAAGCTTTCTTT.

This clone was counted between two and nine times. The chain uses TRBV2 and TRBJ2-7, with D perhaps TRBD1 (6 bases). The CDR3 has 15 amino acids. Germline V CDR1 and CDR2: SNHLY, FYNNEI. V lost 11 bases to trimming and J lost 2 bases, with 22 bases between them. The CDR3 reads CAGTEITGYTYEQYF. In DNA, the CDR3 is TGTGCCGGCACCGAAATAACAGGGTACACCTACGAGCAGTACTTC.

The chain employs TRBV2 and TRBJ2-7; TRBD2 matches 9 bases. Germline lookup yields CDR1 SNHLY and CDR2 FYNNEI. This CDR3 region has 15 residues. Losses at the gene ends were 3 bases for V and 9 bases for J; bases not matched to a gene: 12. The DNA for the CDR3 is TGTGCCAGCAGTGAGGGGCGGGGGGGCGTGGCAGTGCAGTACTTC. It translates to CASSEGRGGVAVQYF.

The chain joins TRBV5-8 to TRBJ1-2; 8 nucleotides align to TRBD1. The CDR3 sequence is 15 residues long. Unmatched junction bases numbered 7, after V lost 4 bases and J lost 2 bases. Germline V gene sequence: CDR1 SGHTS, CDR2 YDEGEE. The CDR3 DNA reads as TGTGCCAGCAGCACTAGGACAGGGCTCAACTATGGCTACACCTTC. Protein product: CASSTRTGLNYGYTF.

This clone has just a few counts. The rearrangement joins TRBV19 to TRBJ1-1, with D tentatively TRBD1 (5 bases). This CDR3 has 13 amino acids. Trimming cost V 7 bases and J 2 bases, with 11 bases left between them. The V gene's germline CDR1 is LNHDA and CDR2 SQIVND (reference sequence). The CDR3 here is CASTLTENTEAFF. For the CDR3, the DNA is TGTGCCAGTACCTTGACAGAAAACACTGAAGCTTTCTTT.

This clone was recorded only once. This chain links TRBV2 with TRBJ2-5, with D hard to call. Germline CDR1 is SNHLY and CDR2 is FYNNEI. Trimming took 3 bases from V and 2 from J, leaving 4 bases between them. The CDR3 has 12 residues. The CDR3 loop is CASSDSQETQYF. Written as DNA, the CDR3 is TGTGCCAGCAGTGACAGTCAAGAGACCCAGTACTTC.

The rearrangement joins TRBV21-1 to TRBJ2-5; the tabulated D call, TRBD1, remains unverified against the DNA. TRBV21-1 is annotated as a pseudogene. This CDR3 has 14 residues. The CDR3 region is CASSAGTGRETQYF. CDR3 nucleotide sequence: TGTGCCAGCAGCGCTGGGACAGGGAGAGAGACCCAGTACTTC.

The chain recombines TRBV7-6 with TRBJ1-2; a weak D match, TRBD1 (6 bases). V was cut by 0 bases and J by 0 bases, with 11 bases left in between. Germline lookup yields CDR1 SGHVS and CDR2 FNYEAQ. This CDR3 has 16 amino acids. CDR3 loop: CASSLAPDSSNYGYTF. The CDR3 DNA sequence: TGTGCCAGCAGCTTAGCCCCGGACAGCTCTAACTATGGCTACACCTTC.

CDR3 in DNA: TGTGCCAGCAGTTACGGTAGTGTTTTGGAGACCCAGTACTTC. It is translated as CASSYGSVLETQYF. The V gene is TRBV6-6, the J gene TRBJ2-5; D gene unclear. CDR3 length: 14 amino acids. V dropped 2 bases and J dropped 5 bases, with 12 bases sitting between them. From germline, CDR1 is MNHNY and CDR2 SVGAGI (reference sequence).

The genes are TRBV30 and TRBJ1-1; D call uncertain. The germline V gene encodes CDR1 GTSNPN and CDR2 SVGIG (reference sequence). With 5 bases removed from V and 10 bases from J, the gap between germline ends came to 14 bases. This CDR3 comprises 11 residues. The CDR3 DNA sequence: TGTGCCTGGGCAGAGGCGGGCAGAGCTTTCTTT. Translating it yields CAWAEAGRAFF.

The CDR3 loop is CASSLLGGMDPSASPLHF. The CDR3 nucleotides are TGTGCCAGCAGTTTACTAGGGGGCATGGATCCTTCGGCTTCACCCCTCCACTTT. The chain uses TRBV28 and TRBJ1-6; 7 positions agree with TRBD1. The CDR3 is 18 amino acids. V was clipped by 2 bases and J by 9 bases; unmatched bases: 16. Germline V gives CDR1 MDHEN, CDR2 SYDVKM.

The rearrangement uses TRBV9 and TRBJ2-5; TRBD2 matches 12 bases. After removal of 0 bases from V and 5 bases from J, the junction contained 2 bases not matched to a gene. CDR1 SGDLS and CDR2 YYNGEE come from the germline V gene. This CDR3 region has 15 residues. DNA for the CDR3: TGTGCCAGCAGCGTAGGTACTAGCGGGGGGGAGACCCAGTACTTC. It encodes CASSVGTSGGETQYF.